The source of this T cell receptor beta chain is a study of T cell repertoires in cytomegalovirus infection. Regarding the study as a whole: Ex vivo responses were dominated by HLA-C-restricted CMV-specific TCR beta clonotypes.

This CDR3 region has 12 residues. The V and J ends lost 5 bases and 4 bases, in that order; junction bases with no gene match: 4. The germline V gene encodes CDR1 DFQATT and CDR2 SNEGSKA (reference sequence). This clonotype was recorded many times. Its antigen is unknown. TCRdb reprocessed the reads via MiXCR and lists one record per CDR3 protein. The sample has some 320,000 distinct CDR3 sequences, over 7.5% seen once. The chain combines TRBV20-1 with TRBJ2-5; 7 bases are a match to TRBD1. Sequenced sample: PBMCs. The clonotype was recovered from a human donor in good health (CMV status not recorded). Some clones in this sample may be carry-over from other donors' samples. In nucleotides, the CDR3 is TGCAGTGCTGCGGACAGGACAGAGACCCAGTACTTC. It translates to CSAADRTETQYF.